This T cell receptor beta chain was identified in a study of siplizumab effects on memory and regulatory T cells. TCRdb keeps only in-frame clones here, not all; method: immunoSEQ multiplex PCR. In the table there are around 110,000 clones, roughly 94% of which are singletons. Whole-study findings and limits: Apparently more diverse than memory cells, naive T cells also seemed major alloresponse contributors. A minor fraction of alloreactive clones, and no more, mapped to unstimulated subsets.

The germline V gene encodes CDR1 MRHNA and CDR2 SNTAGT. This CDR3 contains 14 residues. V was pared by 9 bases and J by 4 bases, with 9 bases of the junction left unmatched. Of note for this clone: Its antigen is undetermined. Different DNA sequences within this sample yield the same CDR3.

The source is a human donor in good health. The material sequenced was non-Treg CD4+ T cells sorted from blood. The chain combines TRBV6-4 with TRBJ2-1; 7 bases line up with TRBD1. As DNA, the CDR3 is TGTGCCAGTAGGGCCGGGACAGTGTACAATGAGCAGTTCTTC. It yields the protein CASRAGTVYNEQFF.